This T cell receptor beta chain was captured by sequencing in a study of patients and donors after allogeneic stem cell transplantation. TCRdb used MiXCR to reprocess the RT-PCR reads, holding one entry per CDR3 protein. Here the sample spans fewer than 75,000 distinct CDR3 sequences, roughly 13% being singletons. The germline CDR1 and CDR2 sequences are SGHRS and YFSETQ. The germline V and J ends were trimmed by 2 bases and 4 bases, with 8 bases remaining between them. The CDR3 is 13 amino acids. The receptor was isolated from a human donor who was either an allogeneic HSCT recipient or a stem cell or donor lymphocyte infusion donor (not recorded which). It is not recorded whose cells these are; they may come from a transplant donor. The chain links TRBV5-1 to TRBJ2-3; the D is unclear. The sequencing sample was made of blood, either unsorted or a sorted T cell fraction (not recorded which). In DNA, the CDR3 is TGCGCCAGCAGCTTAGGGTACCCAGATACGCAGTATTTT. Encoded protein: CASSLGYPDTQYF.